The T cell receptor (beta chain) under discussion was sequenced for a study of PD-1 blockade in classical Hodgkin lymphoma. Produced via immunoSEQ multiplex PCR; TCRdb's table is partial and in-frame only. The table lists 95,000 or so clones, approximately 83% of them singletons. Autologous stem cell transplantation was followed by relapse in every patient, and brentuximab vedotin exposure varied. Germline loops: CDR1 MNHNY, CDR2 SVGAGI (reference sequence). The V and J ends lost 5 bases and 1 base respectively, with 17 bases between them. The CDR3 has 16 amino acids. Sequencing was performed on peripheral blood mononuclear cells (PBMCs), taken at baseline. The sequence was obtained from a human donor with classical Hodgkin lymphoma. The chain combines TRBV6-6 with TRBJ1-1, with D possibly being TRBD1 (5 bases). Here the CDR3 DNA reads TGTGCCAGCAGTGCGGGGCCCCAGGGTAGGAACACTGAAGCTTTCTTT. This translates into CASSAGPQGRNTEAFF.